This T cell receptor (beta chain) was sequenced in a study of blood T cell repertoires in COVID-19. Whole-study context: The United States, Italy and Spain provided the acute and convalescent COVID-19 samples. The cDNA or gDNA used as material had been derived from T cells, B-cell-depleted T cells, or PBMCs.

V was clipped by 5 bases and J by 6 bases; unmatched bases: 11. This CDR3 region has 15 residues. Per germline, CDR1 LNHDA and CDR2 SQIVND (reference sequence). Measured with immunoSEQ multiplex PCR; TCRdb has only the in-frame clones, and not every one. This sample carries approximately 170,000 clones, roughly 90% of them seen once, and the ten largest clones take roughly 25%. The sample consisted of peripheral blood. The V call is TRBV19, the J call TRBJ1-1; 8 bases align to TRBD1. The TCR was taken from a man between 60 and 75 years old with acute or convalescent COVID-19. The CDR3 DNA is TGTGCCAGTAGTTCAGGGGGCAGGGGTTCTGCTGAAGCTTTCTTT. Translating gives CASSSGGRGSAEAFF.